The 18 T cell receptor beta chains in this list originate from one sample, sequenced in a study of T cell clonality in common variable immunodeficiency. These receptors are not linked to any known antigen. Study-wide points: Reportedly, TCR beta sequences from common variable immunodeficiency showed fewer deletions and N-nucleotide insertions.

The data were produced by immunoSEQ multiplex PCR, yet TCRdb's version contains in-frame clones alone and is incomplete. The sample lists 20,000 to 30,000 clones, none appearing once, the ten largest making up roughly 8.8%. The specimen was peripheral blood mononuclear cells. The source is a human donor with common variable immunodeficiency.

A note on this clone: The CDR3 extends 3 residues past the end of the read, so its final part is completed from the germline J gene. This sequence joins TRBV30 and TRBJ1-6, with 9 bases aligning to TRBD1. The J segment lost 8 bases and the V segment lost 0 bases, leaving 2 bases of the junction unmatched. Germline lookup yields CDR1 GTSNPN and CDR2 SVGIG (reference sequence). The CDR3 contains 14 residues. This chain's CDR3 is CAWSVTGGHSPLHF. The part of the CDR3 DNA that was read is TGTGCCTGGAGTGTAACAGGGGGCCATTCACCC.

Note on this clone: Read coverage stops 3 residues before the CDR3 terminus; the germline J gene supplies the remainder. The genes are TRBV30 and TRBJ1-1; 7 bases are a match to TRBD1. The V gene end was trimmed by 2 bases and the J gene end by 5 bases; junction bases not matched to a gene: 5. There are 13 residues in the CDR3. From germline, CDR1 is GTSNPN and CDR2 SVGIG (reference sequence). This CDR3 reads CAWSTGEGTEAFF. The CDR3 bases that were read are TGTGCCTGGAGTACAGGGGAAGGGACTGAA.

In its sample, this clone was seen a few times. Sequencing ends 3 residues short of the CDR3 end; the germline J gene provides the rest. The V call is TRBV19, the J call TRBJ1-2; 11 nucleotides match TRBD1. Germline V lookup: CDR1 LNHDA, CDR2 SQIVND (reference sequence). The CDR3 consists of 13 residues. Partial CDR3 DNA: TGTGCCAGTACCTGGACAGGGGGCTTGAGC. It encodes CASTWTGGLS. The full CDR3 reads CASTWTGGLSYTF.

This clone occurred a few times. With the read ending 3 residues before the CDR3 end, the germline J gene is used to fill in that end. V gene TRBV6-1 combines with J gene TRBJ2-7; D is perhaps TRBD1 (6 bases). V lost 5 bases, J lost 6 bases, and 20 bases lay in between. Looked up from germline, CDR1 is MNHNS and CDR2 is SASEGT. The CDR3 contains 15 residues. The CDR3 DNA, read in part, is TGTGCCAGCAGTCAAGACCCCCTTGGGGGCGGCGAG. Translating gives CASSQDPLGGGE. The full CDR3 protein reads CASSQDPLGGGEQYF.

CDR3 bases read: TGTGCCAGCAGCTCCCGGACTAGCGGGAGGTACGAG. The encoded protein is CASSSRTSGRYE. The whole CDR3 reads CASSSRTSGRYEQYF. The chain uses TRBV13 and TRBJ2-7; 14 positions match TRBD2. The missing CDR3 end, 3 residues past where the read stops, is filled in from the germline J gene. Trimming removed 4 bases from V and 4 bases from J; junction bases left unmatched: 3. There are 15 residues in the CDR3. Germline values: CDR1 PRHDT, CDR2 FYEKMQ (reference sequence).

The CDR3: CASRVTQGTNEKLFF. The CDR3 bases that were read are TGTGCCAGCAGGGTTACACAGGGCACTAATGAAAAA. This chain uses TRBV2 with TRBJ1-4, with D maybe TRBD1 (6 bases). With the read ending 3 residues before the CDR3 end, the germline J gene is used to fill in that end. Germline-derived CDR1 and CDR2 are SNHLY and FYNNEI. V dropped 6 bases and J dropped 2 bases, with 13 bases sitting between them. The CDR3 runs to 15 residues. Filled out from reference TRBV2 and TRBJ1-4, the complete variable domain reads EPEVTQTPSHQVTQMGQEVILRCVPISNHLYFYWYRQILGQKVEFLVSFYNNEISEKSEIFDDQFSVERPDGSNFTLKIRSTKLEDSAMYFCASRVTQGTNEKLFFGSGTQLSVL.

The sample holds many counts of this clone. The CDR3 region is CASSAPGQGDNEQFF. The sequenced CDR3 bases are TGTGCCAGTAGCGCCCCGGGACAGGGGGACAATGAG. The gene calls are TRBV19 and TRBJ2-1; the match to TRBD1 covers 11 bases. The CDR3 end is not reached by the read, which stops 3 residues before it; the germline J gene fills it in. The CDR3 is made up of 15 amino acids. CDR1 LNHDA and CDR2 SQIVND come from the germline V gene (reference sequence). With V trimmed by 6 bases and J by 5 bases, 6 bases remained unmatched.

This clone was seen a handful of times. The CDR3 is cut off 3 residues early in the read; its end comes from the germline J gene. V usage is TRBV19 and J usage is TRBJ1-5; D unclear. Between the trimmed V and J ends, which lost 1 base and 4 bases, there was a span of 8 bases. Germline V gene sequence: CDR1 LNHDA, CDR2 SQIVND (reference sequence). This CDR3 region has 14 residues. Incomplete CDR3 DNA: TGTGCCAGTAGTATAGGGGCAGCTAATCAGCCC. Its translation is CASSIGAANQP. The CDR3 in full is CASSIGAANQPQHF.

This clone appeared many times. The DNA ends 3 residues before the CDR3 does, and the rest of the CDR3 is filled in from the germline J gene. This chain uses TRBV9 with TRBJ1-2; TRBD1 matches 9 bases. Germline V lookup: CDR1 SGDLS, CDR2 YYNGEE. V was clipped by 4 bases and J by 7 bases; unmatched bases: 14. There are 16 residues in the CDR3. Partial CDR3 DNA: TGTGCCAGCAGCTCCCAGAGGACAGGGGAGCAGGGTGGC. Protein product: CASSSQRTGEQGG. The entire CDR3 protein reads CASSSQRTGEQGGYTF.

A word on this clone: The CDR3 is cut off 3 residues early in the read; its end comes from the germline J gene. The chain has TRBV7-2 and TRBJ2-3; unclear D gene. The CDR3 runs to 12 residues. The V end was cut by 5 bases, the J end by 6 bases, with 9 bases between. Looked up from germline, CDR1 is SGHTA and CDR2 is FQGNSA. The CDR3 DNA, read in part, is TGTGCCAGCAGCGAAACTACTGATACG. This translates into CASSETTDT. The complete CDR3 reads CASSETTDTQYF.

This clone was observed a handful of times. The read stops 3 residues short of the end of the CDR3; the missing end is completed from the germline J gene. J is TRBJ1-1 and V is TRBV7-3, with 9 bases matching TRBD1. The CDR3 runs 13 residues. Germline-derived CDR1 and CDR2 are SGHTA and FQGTGA. The trim removed 5 bases at V and 4 bases at J, leaving 2 bases unmatched. This CDR3 reads CASSQDRGTEAFF. CDR3 DNA, as far as it was read: TGTGCCAGCAGCCAGGACAGGGGCACTGAA.

With respect to this clone: The missing CDR3 end, 3 residues past where the read stops, is filled in from the germline J gene. The rearrangement joins TRBV6-1 to TRBJ1-1; TRBD1 might be the D (6 bases). Germline CDR1 reads MNHNS; CDR2 reads SASEGT. The CDR3 length is 13 residues. V was cut by 3 bases and J by 3 bases, with 8 bases left in between. The CDR3 loop is CASSEGAHTEAFF. The covered CDR3 bases are TGTGCCAGCAGTGAGGGGGCGCACACTGAA.

The part of the CDR3 DNA that was read is TGTGCCTGCGAGTCATCAGGGGACTATGGC. The encoded protein is CACESSGDYG. The whole CDR3 is CACESSGDYGYTF. The chain joins TRBV30 to TRBJ1-2; possibly TRBD1 for D (6 bases). The read is 3 residues too short to cover the CDR3 end, so that end is filled in from the germline J gene. In germline, CDR1 is GTSNPN, CDR2 SVGIG (reference sequence). CDR3 length: 13 amino acids. V lost 6 bases and J 3 bases, leaving 14 bases between the germline ends. The full variable domain, rest sourced from reference TRBV30 and TRBJ1-2, is SQTIHQWPATLVQPVGSPLSLECTVEGTSNPNLYWYRQAAGRGLQLLFYSVGIGQISSEVPQNLSASRPQDRQFILSSKKLLLSDSGFYLCACESSGDYGYTFGSGTRLTVV.

In its sample, this clone was seen many times. The CDR3 goes on 3 residues after the read ends, and that part is filled in from the germline J gene. This chain uses TRBV20-1 with TRBJ2-7; 9 nucleotides match TRBD2. CDR1 is DFQATT and CDR2 is SNEGSKA in the germline V gene (reference sequence). With V trimmed by 1 base and J by 4 bases, 2 bases remained unmatched. This CDR3 has 13 residues. The CDR3 reads CSARGLAGYEQYF. CDR3 DNA, as far as it was read: TGCAGTGCTAGAGGGCTAGCGGGGTACGAG.

Concerning this clone: The read finishes 3 residues shy of the CDR3 end, and the germline J gene is used to complete it. This chain connects TRBV19 to TRBJ1-5; a weak D match, TRBD1 (5 bases). From germline, CDR1 is LNHDA and CDR2 SQIVND (reference sequence). The ends were cut back, 0 bases at V and 7 bases at J, with 19 bases in the middle. CDR3 length equals 17 residues. CDR3 sequence reads: CASSIDSTGLAGQPQHF. The CDR3 DNA, read in part, is TGTGCCAGTAGTATAGATTCCACAGGACTAGCAGGACAGCCC.

On this clone: The sequence runs out 3 residues before the end of the CDR3; the remainder is reconstructed from the germline J gene. The genes are TRBV5-1 and TRBJ1-2, with 8 bases lining up with TRBD1. Looked up from germline, CDR1 is SGHRS and CDR2 is YFSETQ. The CDR3 has 12 amino acids. Here the CDR3 reads CASAGQDFSYTF. The covered CDR3 bases are TGCGCCAGCGCGGGACAGGACTTTAGC.

This clone was counted ten times or more. The missing CDR3 end, 3 residues past where the read stops, is filled in from the germline J gene. The chain uses TRBV10-3 and TRBJ2-7; 14 bases fit TRBD2. Germline V gene sequence: CDR1 ENHRY, CDR2 SYGVKD. The CDR3 has 15 residues. V gave up 6 bases and J gave up 5 bases; unmatched junction bases: 6. Partial CDR3 DNA: TGTGCCATCAGCGGGACTAGCGGGAGTTCCCACGAG. This encodes CAISGTSGSSHE. The CDR3 as a whole reads CAISGTSGSSHEQYF.

This clone was picked up a small number of times. The sequence runs out 3 residues before the end of the CDR3; the remainder is reconstructed from the germline J gene. The chain couples TRBV6-1 to TRBJ2-2; 8 nucleotides match TRBD1. This CDR3 region has 16 residues. The junction had 8 bases not matched to a gene; V was cut back by 4 bases and J by 4 bases. Looked up from germline, CDR1 is MNHNS and CDR2 is SASEGT. CDR3 region: CASSAPTGAGTGELFF. CDR3 DNA (partial): TGTGCCAGCAGTGCCCCGACAGGGGCCGGCACCGGGGAG.